Shown below are 25 T cell receptor beta chains from a single sample sequenced in a study of T cell repertoires in cytomegalovirus infection. TCRdb re-derived calls from the reads in MiXCR, one entry per CDR3 protein. The sample has 680,000 or so distinct CDR3 sequences, around a third seen once. Antigens of these TCRs are unknown. The sequencing here drew on cultured PBMCs, taken from culture after CMV antigen stimulation. The origin of the receptors is a human donor in good health (CMV status not recorded). Some clones in this sample may be carry-over from other donors' samples.

As regards this clonotype: Compared with germline, one end of the junction differs, possibly owing to a read error. This chain uses TRBV4-3 with TRBJ2-7; 7 positions agree with TRBD1. In germline, CDR1 is LGHNA, CDR2 YSLEER. There are 14 residues in the CDR3. Here the CDR3 reads CASSQGTGSHEQYF. DNA for the CDR3: TGCGCCAGCAGCCAAGGGACAGGCTCCCACGAGCAGTACTTC.

This clonotype was detected many times. This rearrangement joins TRBV7-8 to TRBJ2-7, with a weak D call TRBD2 (5 bases). Trimming removed 2 bases from V and 4 bases from J, with 9 bases in between. CDR3 size: 13 residues. Per germline, CDR1 SGHVS and CDR2 FQNEAQ. CDR3 sequence reads: CASSLYVAYEQYF. Here the CDR3 DNA reads TGTGCCAGCAGCTTATATGTAGCGTACGAGCAGTACTTC.

Remarks on this clonotype: One end of the junction is discordant with germline, which a read error may explain. The V gene is TRBV19, the J gene TRBJ2-2, with 7 bases fitting TRBD1. CDR3 length: 14 residues. Germline values: CDR1 LNHDA, CDR2 SQIVND (reference sequence). CDR3: CASSSQGNPGELFF. CDR3 in DNA: TGTGCCAGTAGTTCACAGGGGAACCCCGGGGAGCTGTTTTTT.

V and J are TRBV20-1 and TRBJ2-3, with 8 bases aligning to TRBD1. CDR3 length: 14 amino acids. Germline V lookup: CDR1 DFQATT, CDR2 SNEGSKA (reference sequence). The CDR3 DNA is TGCAGCGCGTTGGACAGGGAAAATGGGGATACGCAGTATTTT. Amino acids: CSALDRENGDTQYF.

This clonotype occurred many times. This chain links TRBV6-1 with TRBJ2-5; D ambiguous. Germline lookup yields CDR1 MNHNS and CDR2 SASEGT. Trimming took 3 bases from V and 0 from J, leaving 2 bases between them. The CDR3 length is 12 residues. Here the CDR3 reads CASSEYQETQYF. CDR3 sequence (DNA): TGTGCCAGCAGTGAGTACCAAGAGACCCAGTACTTC.

The chain recombines TRBV6-6 with TRBJ2-4, with D uncertain. The CDR3 is 17 residues long. The V gene lost 2 bases and the J gene lost 0 bases, with 14 bases spanning the gap. The germline V gene encodes CDR1 MNHNY and CDR2 SVGAGI (reference sequence). The CDR3 spells CASSYPLALLAKNIQYF. The CDR3 bases are TGTGCCAGCAGTTACCCTCTGGCCTTACTAGCCAAAAACATTCAGTACTTC.

This clonotype was counted only a few times. This chain connects TRBV7-2 to TRBJ2-7; possible D gene TRBD2, 6 bases. Trimming cost V 2 bases and J 0 bases, with 14 bases left between them. The CDR3 loop spans 16 amino acids. In germline, CDR1 is SGHTA, CDR2 FQGNSA. The CDR3 reads CASSLSGLGSSYEQYF. The DNA for the CDR3 is TGTGCCAGCAGCTTATCGGGACTTGGGAGCTCCTACGAGCAGTACTTC. The full variable domain, its missing parts supplied by reference TRBV7-2 and TRBJ2-7, is GAGVSQSPSNKVTEKGKDVELRCDPISGHTALYWYRQSLGQGLEFLIYFQGNSAPDKSGLPSDRFSAERTGGSVSTLTIQRTQQEDSAVYLCASSLSGLGSSYEQYFGPGTRLTVT.

The chain has TRBV20-1 and TRBJ2-5; a possible D gene is TRBD2 (6 bases). V was cut by 6 bases and J by 5 bases, with 19 bases left in between. CDR3 length: 14 residues. Germline assignment: CDR1 DFQATT and CDR2 SNEGSKA (reference sequence). In DNA, the CDR3 is TGCAGTGCGATGGCCGGGGGTGCTAGGGAGACCCAGTACTTC. Translation gives CSAMAGGARETQYF.

This clonotype was seen a handful of times. The rearrangement uses TRBV7-2 and TRBJ2-1; either TRBD1 or TRBD2 may supply D (6 bases each). The germline V gene encodes CDR1 SGHTA and CDR2 FQGNSA. With 1 base removed from V and 0 bases from J, the gap between germline ends came to 13 bases. This CDR3 has 17 residues. The CDR3: CASSLGWGASSYNEQFF. In nucleotides, the CDR3 is TGTGCCAGCAGCTTAGGTTGGGGGGCCAGCTCCTACAATGAGCAGTTCTTC.

This sequence joins TRBV6-1 and TRBJ1-2, with a tentative D call TRBD1 (5 bases). Trimming took 6 bases from V and 0 from J, leaving 14 bases between them. This CDR3 contains 15 residues. Looked up from germline, CDR1 is MNHNS and CDR2 is SASEGT. The CDR3 DNA is TGTGCCAGCAGGCCGACAGATTCAACTAACTATGGCTACACCTTC. Translation: CASRPTDSTNYGYTF.

The genes are TRBV4-3 and TRBJ2-3; D remains unclear. Germline V lookup: CDR1 LGHNA, CDR2 YSLEER. V was trimmed by 0 bases and J by 4 bases, leaving 11 bases between them. There are 15 residues in the CDR3. This chain's CDR3 is CASSQDPSDPDTQYF. Written as DNA, the CDR3 is TGCGCCAGCAGCCAAGATCCATCCGACCCAGATACGCAGTATTTT.

The gene calls are TRBV11-2 and TRBJ2-1; 7 nucleotides align to TRBD1. With 5 bases clipped from V and 8 bases from J, the junction kept 6 bases outside the gene matches. The germline V gene encodes CDR1 SGHAT and CDR2 FQNNGV. The CDR3 has 13 residues. The CDR3 loop reads CASSVKGAHEQFF. The DNA for the CDR3 is TGTGCCAGCAGCGTTAAGGGGGCTCATGAGCAGTTCTTC.

The V gene is TRBV29-1, the J gene TRBJ1-5, with D maybe TRBD1 (5 bases). The germline V and J ends were trimmed by 7 bases and 4 bases, with 11 bases remaining between them. The CDR3 runs to 12 residues. CDR1 SQVTM and CDR2 ANQGSEA come from the germline V gene. CDR3 amino acids: CSAGTGNQPQHF. The DNA for the CDR3 is TGCAGCGCCGGGACTGGAAATCAGCCCCAGCATTTT.

The chain employs TRBV20-1 and TRBJ2-3; D is perhaps TRBD1 (6 bases). The V gene lost 6 bases and the J gene lost 1 base, with 11 bases spanning the gap. CDR3 length: 13 amino acids. Germline V lookup: CDR1 DFQATT, CDR2 SNEGSKA (reference sequence). The chain's CDR3 is CSAADRGTDTQYF. CDR3 nucleotide sequence: TGCAGTGCCGCGGACAGAGGCACAGATACGCAGTATTTT.

This clonotype occurred a few times. The V gene is TRBV12-3 or TRBV12-4, the J gene TRBJ2-5; maybe TRBD1 (6 bases). The CDR3 is 14 amino acids. Between the trimmed V and J ends, which lost 1 base and 5 bases, there was a span of 11 bases. The CDR3 sequence: CASSLEQGGETQYF. DNA for the CDR3: TGTGCCAGCAGTTTAGAACAGGGTGGCGAGACCCAGTACTTC.

The chain employs TRBV27 and TRBJ1-4, with 7 bases identical to TRBD1. This CDR3 comprises 14 residues. Per germline, CDR1 MNHEY and CDR2 SMNVEV (reference sequence). Germline trimming cut 6 bases from V and 8 bases from J; bases unmatched to any gene: 9. CDR3 residues: CASRGTGEGEKLFF. CDR3 DNA sequence: TGTGCCAGCAGGGGAACAGGGGAGGGAGAAAAACTGTTTTTT.

The rearrangement joins TRBV4-1 to TRBJ1-1, with a tentative D call TRBD1 (5 bases). The V and J ends lost 2 bases and 0 bases respectively, with 10 bases between them. Germline V lookup: CDR1 MGHRA, CDR2 YSYEKL. The CDR3 extends over 15 amino acids. The CDR3 loop is CASSQLGAMNTEAFF. The CDR3 nucleotides are TGCGCCAGCAGCCAACTAGGGGCCATGAACACTGAAGCTTTCTTT.

A few counts support this clonotype. The rearrangement joins TRBV7-9 to TRBJ1-2; D may be TRBD1 (6 bases). V lost 7 bases, J lost 2 bases, and 17 bases lay in between. Germline-derived CDR1 and CDR2 are SEHNR and FQNEAQ (reference sequence). The CDR3 length is 15 residues. The CDR3 DNA sequence: TGTGCCAGCACCAATCACAGGGAAAAAAACTATGGCTACACCTTC. It translates to CASTNHREKNYGYTF.

The chain links TRBV4-1 to TRBJ1-4; D is possibly TRBD1 (6 bases). Trimming removed 5 bases from V and 8 bases from J, with 9 bases in between. The CDR3 is 12 amino acids. Germline CDR1 and CDR2: MGHRA and YSYEKL. CDR3 coding DNA: TGCGCCAGCAGCGGGACAAGCGAAAAACTGTTTTTT. It yields the protein CASSGTSEKLFF.

This rearrangement joins TRBV11-2 to TRBJ1-5; perhaps TRBD1 as D (6 bases). The germline V gene has CDR1 SGHAT and CDR2 FQNNGV. The CDR3 spans 14 residues. Trimming pared 5 bases from V and 9 bases from J, leaving 17 bases between. CDR3 sequence (DNA): TGTGCCAGCAGCCCCGGAGGGGGTTTTCGGCCCCAGCATTTT. Protein sequence: CASSPGGGFRPQHF.

The sample holds many counts of this clonotype. The chain joins TRBV7-2 to TRBJ1-6, with 8 bases aligning to TRBD1. The V segment lost 11 bases and the J segment 5 bases; nucleotides outside the gene matches: 2. CDR1 and CDR2 (germline): SGHTA, FQGNSA. This CDR3 spans 12 amino acids. The CDR3, as DNA: TGTGCCGCAGGGGGCAATAATTCACCCCTCCACTTT. Amino acid sequence: CAAGGNNSPLHF.

V gene TRBV7-9 combines with J gene TRBJ2-3, with TRBD2 matching over 11 bases. This CDR3 region has 16 residues. The germline CDR1 and CDR2 sequences are SEHNR and FQNEAQ (reference sequence). V trimming: 5 bases; J trimming: 5 bases; junction bases outside the gene matches: 9. As DNA, the CDR3 is TGTGCCAGCAGCCGCATTAGCGGGAGGGGAGGAGATACGCAGTATTTT. Encoded protein: CASSRISGRGGDTQYF. The full variable domain, its missing parts supplied by reference TRBV7-9 and TRBJ2-3, is DTGVSQNPRHKITKRGQNVTFRCDPISEHNRLYWYRQTLGQGPEFLTYFQNEAQLEKSRLLSDRFSAERPKGSFSTLEIQRTEQGDSAMYLCASSRISGRGGDTQYFGPGTRLTVL.

This clonotype was counted between two and nine times. The chain uses TRBV11-2 and TRBJ2-7; the D gene is possibly TRBD2 (6 bases). Germline-derived CDR1 and CDR2 are SGHAT and FQNNGV. Trimming took 0 bases from V and 6 from J, leaving 6 bases between them. This CDR3 region has 12 residues. For the CDR3, the DNA is TGTGCCAGCAGCTTAGAAGCGGGCGAGCAGTACTTC. The encoded protein is CASSLEAGEQYF.

This chain uses TRBV20-1 with TRBJ2-7, with D tentatively TRBD2 (5 bases). Germline V gene data show CDR1 as DFQATT and CDR2 as SNEGSKA (reference sequence). The CDR3 covers 16 residues. V was cut by 0 bases and J by 2 bases, with 17 bases left in between. The CDR3 nucleotides read TGCAGTGCTAGAGATCTCGGGAAGTCCATCCCCTACGAGCAGTACTTC. Its protein product is CSARDLGKSIPYEQYF.

The rearrangement links TRBV28 to TRBJ2-2; 9 bases map to TRBD1. After removal of 6 bases from V and 3 bases from J, the junction contained 11 bases not matched to a gene. The CDR3 sequence is 17 residues long. Per the germline V gene, CDR1 is MDHEN and CDR2 is SYDVKM. The CDR3 loop reads CASRVNRGRRDTGELFF. The DNA of the CDR3 is TGTGCCAGCAGGGTCAACAGGGGGCGCAGGGACACCGGGGAGCTGTTTTTT.